This passage covers 8 T cell receptor beta chains from one sample sequenced in a study of cytomegalovirus exposure and HLA in healthy donors. Use of 60 Vbeta and 13 Jbeta primers characterized the PCR. Method: immunoSEQ multiplex PCR; TCRdb's copy keeps in-frame clones and lacks some. Across approximately 50,000 clones, the top ten clones capture approximately 6.6% of the sample. The material sequenced was PBMCs. All receptors come from a male donor in good health and CMV-seropositive.

The CDR3 region is CASETGNTGELFF. CDR3 nucleotide sequence: TGTGCCAGCGAGACAGGGAACACCGGGGAGCTGTTTTTT. The genes are TRBV9 and TRBJ2-2; possible D gene TRBD1, 6 bases. Germline-derived CDR1 and CDR2 are SGDLS and YYNGEE. The CDR3 covers 13 residues. The V and J ends lost 7 bases and 1 base respectively, with 8 bases between them.

The chain employs TRBV29-1 and TRBJ2-7; no reliable D call. The CDR3 runs 12 residues. Trimming pared 7 bases from V and 3 bases from J, leaving 13 bases between. The germline V gene has CDR1 SQVTM and CDR2 ANQGSEA. As DNA, the CDR3 is TGCAGCGCGGTTGAGGTAGGCTACGAGCAGTACTTC. Protein: CSAVEVGYEQYF.

The rearrangement uses TRBV15 and TRBJ2-5, with TRBD2 matching 16 bases. V gave up 1 base and J gave up 5 bases; unmatched junction bases: 10. CDR1 and CDR2 from the germline V gene are LNHNV and YYDKDF (reference sequence). The CDR3 covers 19 residues. CDR3 sequence reads: CATSRGEGLAGGPGETQYF. CDR3 bases: TGTGCCACCAGCAGAGGAGAGGGACTAGCGGGGGGGCCGGGGGAGACCCAGTACTTC.

The chain carries TRBV4-1 and TRBJ2-7; the match to TRBD1 covers 7 bases. The junction had 11 bases not matched to a gene; V was cut back by 3 bases and J by 3 bases. The CDR3 contains 16 residues. In germline, CDR1 is MGHRA, CDR2 YSYEKL. In DNA form, the CDR3 reads TGCGCCAGCAGCCAGGGTTTGGGACAGTTCCTCTACGAGCAGTACTTC. It yields the protein CASSQGLGQFLYEQYF.

V and J are TRBV10-3 and TRBJ1-2, with 7 bases fitting TRBD1. This CDR3 is built from 15 residues. Germline lookup yields CDR1 ENHRY and CDR2 SYGVKD. V was pared by 3 bases and J by 2 bases, with 6 bases of the junction left unmatched. In DNA, the CDR3 is TGTGCCATCAGTGATTCCGGGGACAGAAACTATGGCTACACCTTC. Translation gives CAISDSGDRNYGYTF.

This chain joins TRBV7-9 and TRBJ2-2, with 11 bases lining up with TRBD2. This CDR3 comprises 17 residues. J was trimmed by 4 bases and V by 2 bases; bases with no gene match: 6. CDR1 and CDR2 from the germline V gene are SEHNR and FQNEAQ (reference sequence). In DNA form, the CDR3 reads TGTGCCAGCAGCTTAATGTCTAGCGGGGGGTTCACCGGGGAGCTGTTTTTT. The encoded protein is CASSLMSSGGFTGELFF. Full variable domain (outside the CDR3, taken from reference TRBV7-9 and TRBJ2-2): DTGVSQNPRHKITKRGQNVTFRCDPISEHNRLYWYRQTLGQGPEFLTYFQNEAQLEKSRLLSDRFSAERPKGSFSTLEIQRTEQGDSAMYLCASSLMSSGGFTGELFFGEGSRLTVL.

The V call is TRBV4-1, the J call TRBJ1-5; D gene ambiguous. Trimming cost V 1 base and J 3 bases, with 10 bases left between them. Per germline, CDR1 MGHRA and CDR2 YSYEKL. CDR3 length equals 15 residues. The CDR3, as DNA: TGCGCCAGCAGCCAAGTTCAGAGGGCCAATCAGCCCCAGCATTTT. Residues: CASSQVQRANQPQHF.

CDR3 bases: TGTGCCAGCAGTGTTTCCCGAGCCTACGAGCAGTACTTC. Translating it yields CASSVSRAYEQYF. The rearrangement uses TRBV6-1 and TRBJ2-5; D not certain. The end of the DNA aligns better with TRBJ2-7, so the J call may be wrong. CDR1 and CDR2 (germline): MNHNS, SASEGT. The CDR3 runs to 13 residues.